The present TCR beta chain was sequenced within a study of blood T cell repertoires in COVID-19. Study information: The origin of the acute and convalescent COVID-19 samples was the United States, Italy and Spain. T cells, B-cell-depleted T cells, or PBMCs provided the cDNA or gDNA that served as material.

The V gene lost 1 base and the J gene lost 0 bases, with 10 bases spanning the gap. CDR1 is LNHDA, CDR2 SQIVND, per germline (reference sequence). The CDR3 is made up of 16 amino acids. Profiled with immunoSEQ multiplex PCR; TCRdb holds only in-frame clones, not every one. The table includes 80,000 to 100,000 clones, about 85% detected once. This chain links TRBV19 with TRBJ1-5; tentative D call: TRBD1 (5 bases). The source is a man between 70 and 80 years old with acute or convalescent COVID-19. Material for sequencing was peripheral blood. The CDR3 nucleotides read TGTGCCAGTAGTATAGGGAGGGGTGTTAGCAATCAGCCCCAGCATTTT. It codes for CASSIGRGVSNQPQHF.